These T cell receptor beta chains were read from a single sample in a study of identical twins. Each CDR3 protein gets one entry after TCRdb re-called the 5' RACE reads with MiXCR. Of a few hundred thousand distinct CDR3 sequences listed, about 8.3% are singletons. These same records also appear under a second study, on yellow fever vaccine responses in identical twins.

Material: CD8+ T cells sorted from blood. The receptor source for this set is a woman aged 18-29 years in good health. Each CDR3 is given with its conserved first and last residue. The D gene is left open where the match is weak. Clone size is shown for a subset of rows, as once, few, many or a class of expanded clone.

V gene,J gene,clone size,D gene,CDR3 DNA,CDR3 protein
TRBV11-1,TRBJ2-1,few,TRBD1,TGTGCCAGCAGCTCCGACAGGGATACATACAATGAGCAGTTCTTC,CASSSDRDTYNEQFF
TRBV6-1,TRBJ2-1,many,TRBD2,TGTGCCAGCAGCCCGGGGGCGGGGGGGAATGAGCAGTTCTTC,CASSPGAGGNEQFF
TRBV7-9,TRBJ2-4,.,TRBD2,TGTGCCAGCAGCTCAAGTACTAGCGAGGACAAAAACATTCAGTACTTC,CASSSSTSEDKNIQYF
TRBV25-1,TRBJ2-1,.,TRBD1,TGTGCCAGCAGTGAGGCGGAGACAGGGCCCTACAATGAGCAGTTCTTC,CASSEAETGPYNEQFF
TRBV27,TRBJ2-7,.,TRBD2,TGTGCCAGCAGTTTCGGCGGGACTAGCGGGGGGAGCTCCTACGAGCAGTACTTC,CASSFGGTSGGSSYEQYF
TRBV4-3,TRBJ2-7,.,.,TGCGCCAGCAGCCAAGATCCCGAACTAGGGGAGCAGTACTTC,CASSQDPELGEQYF
TRBV21-1,TRBJ2-5,.,.,TGTGCCAGCATCCGTGGAGGAGAGACCCAGTACTTC,CASIRGGETQYF
TRBV24-1,TRBJ2-3,few,TRBD1,TGTGCCACCAGTGATTTAATCCGACAGGGGCCTAGCACAGATACGCAGTATTTT,CATSDLIRQGPSTDTQYF
TRBV7-9,TRBJ2-7,few,.,TGTGCCAGCAGCGCCGAGGTGAGCCCCGAGCAGTACTTC,CASSAEVSPEQYF
TRBV29-1,TRBJ2-3,.,.,TGCAGCGTGACGACCTACGACAAAGGGGATACGCAGTATTTT,CSVTTYDKGDTQYF
TRBV27,TRBJ2-3,few,.,TGTGCCAGCAGTTTTGACTTATATACGCAGTATTTT,CASSFDLYTQYF
TRBV9,TRBJ2-7,.,.,TGTGCCAGCAGCGTAGGGGCCGCTGAACAGGCACCCTACGAGCAGTACTTC,CASSVGAAEQAPYEQYF
TRBV20-1,TRBJ2-7,few,.,TGCAGTGCTAGGGCTTCGGGGGAGATCGGGTACGAGCAGTACTTC,CSARASGEIGYEQYF
TRBV4-3,TRBJ2-4,.,TRBD2,TGCGCCAGCAGCCAAGAGGGGGGACTAGCGGGATACTTAGCCAAAAACATTCAGTACTTC,CASSQEGGLAGYLAKNIQYF
TRBV24-1,TRBJ1-2,.,.,TGTGCCACCAGTGAAGCTGAAGGCTACACCTTC,CATSEAEGYTF
TRBV12-3/TRBV12-4,TRBJ2-7,few,TRBD2,TGTGCCAGCAGTTTAGGGAACAGGCAACTATGGGGGGGGAACTTC,CASSLGNRQLWGGNF
TRBV29-1,TRBJ2-1,many,TRBD2,TGCAGCGGATCGACTAGCGGGGGACGGGAGCAGTTCTTC,CSGSTSGGREQFF
TRBV12-3/TRBV12-4,TRBJ1-1,many,.,TGTGCCAGCAGTTTAGTTCCCAGGGTCACTGAAGCTTTCTTT,CASSLVPRVTEAFF
TRBV4-3,TRBJ1-1,few,.,TGCGCCAGCAGCCAAGAGGAAGGGAATACTGAAGCTTTCTTT,CASSQEEGNTEAFF
TRBV13,TRBJ2-1,few,TRBD2,TGTGCCAGCAGCTTGACTAGCGGGAGAGGGATGATCCACAATGAGCAGTTCTTC,CASSLTSGRGMIHNEQFF
TRBV28,TRBJ2-7,few,.,TGTGCCAGCAGTCCCAACCTGGGAGACTCCTACGAGCAGTACTTC,CASSPNLGDSYEQYF
TRBV29-1,TRBJ2-7,many,.,TGCAGCGTTGAAGCACCAGACTCCTACGAGCAGTACTTC,CSVEAPDSYEQYF
TRBV12-3/TRBV12-4,TRBJ2-5,.,TRBD2,TGTGCCAGCAGTTTAGAGTGGGGGGGACAAGAGACCCAGTACTTC,CASSLEWGGQETQYF
TRBV4-2,TRBJ2-2,.,TRBD2,TGTGCCAGCAGCCAAGAGTCCAGCGGGAGGTACACCGGGGAGCTGTTTTTT,CASSQESSGRYTGELFF